The entry below describes one T cell receptor (beta chain). Its antigen specificity is not known. Base qualities are not at hand, and no much larger clone is one base apart. The CDR3, cysteine through phenylalanine, is 15 amino acids long. Only the CDR3 part of the read is kept: 45 bases, read in frame from the first base. At the junction V is shortened by 0 bases and J by 8 bases, with 16 bases in between. As encoded in the germline V gene, CDR1 is MNHEY while CDR2 is SVGAGI. The data were obtained in a study of blood T cell repertoires in COVID-19 (dated by TCRdb to about 2020). Broadly, across the study: Samples covering the acute and convalescent phases of COVID-19 were provided by collaborators in the United States, Italy and Spain. Where available, HLA class I and class II types were obtained from metadata supplied by the sample provider rather than from assay-based typing. Nearly every sample came with metadata listing a de-identified subject ID, COVID-19 status, age in years and sex. The samples were drawn from two sources: the first 160 participants of the ongoing ImmuneRACE study, and fewer than 1,500 subjects contributed by 6 global collaborators. Deeply sampled blood TCRbeta repertoires from subjects exposed to, actively infected with, or recovered from COVID-19 were included in the dataset. The repertoires were released in a freely available public database intended as a resource for research on the immune response to SARS-CoV-2. The prospective study material was composed of cDNA or gDNA derived from T cells, B-cell-depleted T cells, or PBMCs. Broad study findings and their caveats: The quantity of clinical and demographic metadata differed by source and by participant and was supplied without curation.

The immunoSEQ Assay, a bias-controlled multiplex PCR, was used to amplify TCRbeta CDR3 regions from genomic DNA. In the authors' own workflow: Within the assay, amplification of reference gene primers was used to estimate how many nucleated cells each sample contained. To quantify the absolute abundance of each unique TCRbeta CDR3 rearrangement, sequence reads were collapsed and filtered. For each sample, productive Simpson clonality was calculated as the square root of Simpson's diversity index across productive rearrangements. The table was pulled from immuneACCESS by TCRdb, which kept in-frame rearrangements only. Such tables lose some clones; where checked, under half of the loss comes from unresolved V genes, and the rest has no known cause. V and J calls and clone size are copied from that table; D and trimming were computed from the DNA. Here the sample has over 250,000 clones; about 88% occur a single time. The ten largest clones add up to approximately 3.8% of the sample.

Another Seattle source contributed samples from volunteer blood donors who had recovered from COVID-19. The collaborating institutions used their own protocols to collect whole blood in K2EDTA tubes. Collaborator samples were shipped for TCRbeta analysis as frozen whole blood, isolated PBMCs, or DNA extracted from either sample type. The sample was peripheral blood. This clonotype was sampled from a man between 60 and 75 years old who had recovered from COVID-19. Recombination joined TRBV6-5 with TRBJ1-2; confidence is insufficient to name the D gene. For the CDR3, the sequence is CASSYSRAPSTGYTF. The DNA sequence is TGTGCCAGCAGTTACTCGAGGGCACCCAGTACGGGCTACACCTTC.